The 13 T cell receptor beta chains below come from one sample, sequenced in a study of T cells in tuberculosis. The data were produced by immunoSEQ multiplex PCR, yet TCRdb's version contains in-frame clones alone and is incomplete. Seen here are tens of thousands of clones, roughly 88% observed once, and the top ten hold 1.9%. Thawed, overnight-rested PBMC were stained with GMM-loaded CD1B tetramer, viability dye and anti-CD3, then sorted. CD1B tetramers were loaded with Rhodococcus equi-derived C32 glucose monomycolate. Sequenced: CD1b-GMM tetramer-negative cells sorted from PBMCs. The receptors stem from an adult woman with latent tuberculosis.

The chain combines TRBV2 with TRBJ1-2; 7 bases agree with TRBD1. Germline CDR1 is SNHLY and CDR2 is FYNNEI. Unmatched junction bases numbered 7, after V lost 5 bases and J lost 4 bases. The CDR3 loop spans 14 amino acids. The CDR3 region is CASSLNRGSYGYTF. The CDR3 nucleotides are TGTGCCAGCAGTCTTAACAGGGGCAGCTATGGCTACACCTTC.

Turning to this clone: At one end the junction does not follow the germline gene, possibly because of a read error. This chain uses TRBV7-7 with TRBJ2-5; 8 nucleotides agree with TRBD2. CDR1 is SSHAT, CDR2 FNYEAQ, per germline (reference sequence). The CDR3 contains 14 residues. CDR3 DNA sequence: TGTGCTAGCAGCCTCGCGGGGGGCACAGAGACCCAGTACTTC. This translates into CASSLAGGTETQYF.

The chain carries TRBV13 and TRBJ2-5; the match to TRBD2 covers 13 bases. The CDR3 consists of 15 residues. Trimming at V came to 2 bases and at J to 6 bases, leaving 3 bases not matched to a gene. CDR1 PRHDT and CDR2 FYEKMQ come from the germline V gene (reference sequence). In DNA, the CDR3 is TGTGCCAGCAGCTTAACTAGCGGGGGGGCAAAGACCCAGTACTTC. As protein: CASSLTSGGAKTQYF. The full variable domain, completed using reference TRBV13 and TRBJ2-5, is AAGVIQSPRHLIKEKRETATLKCYPIPRHDTVYWYQQGPGQDPQFLISFYEKMQSDKGSIPDRFSAQQFSDYHSELNMSSLELGDSALYFCASSLTSGGAKTQYFGPGTRLLVL.

The chain couples TRBV5-1 to TRBJ1-1; 7 bases are a match to TRBD1. From germline, CDR1 is SGHRS and CDR2 YFSETQ. V lost 5 bases to trimming and J lost 8 bases; unmatched junction nucleotides: 9. The length of the CDR3 is 13 residues. The CDR3 DNA is TGCGCCAGCAGTCCCGCAGGGGGATTAGAAGCTTTCTTT. Translation: CASSPAGGLEAFF.

The chain uses TRBV18 and TRBJ2-5; 9 bases agree with TRBD1. V lost 3 bases to trimming and J lost 6 bases; unmatched junction nucleotides: 2. Germline lookup yields CDR1 KGHSH and CDR2 LQKENI. The CDR3 spans 13 residues. As DNA, the CDR3 is TGTGCCAGCTCACCCGGGACAGGGAAGACCCAGTACTTC. The encoded protein is CASSPGTGKTQYF.

The CDR3 DNA reads as TGTGCCAGCAGGCAGGGACTTGAATATGGCTACACCTTC. This translates into CASRQGLEYGYTF. The rearrangement links TRBV28 to TRBJ1-2; weak D call: TRBD1 (5 bases). This CDR3 contains 13 residues. Germline CDR1 MDHEN, CDR2 SYDVKM. V was trimmed by 6 bases and J by 5 bases, leaving 13 bases between them.

The chain is built from TRBV4-2 and TRBJ2-1; a possible D gene is TRBD1 (5 bases). The CDR3 consists of 15 residues. Trimming took off 3 bases at V and 2 bases at J, with 11 bases between the two ends. Germline CDR1 LGHNA, CDR2 YNFKEQ. The CDR3 DNA sequence: TGTGCCAGCAGCCATATGACAGAGACCTACAATGAGCAGTTCTTC. This gives the protein CASSHMTETYNEQFF.

The chain has TRBV14 and TRBJ1-1, with D hard to call. V was clipped by 4 bases and J by 1 base, with 10 bases between them. This CDR3 contains 14 residues. Germline CDR1 SGHDN, CDR2 FVKESK. The CDR3 spells CASSPLGGNTEAFF. DNA of the CDR3: TGTGCCAGCAGCCCTTTGGGAGGGAACACTGAAGCTTTCTTT.

This chain joins TRBV11-3 and TRBJ2-5; maybe TRBD1 (6 bases). The germline V and J ends were trimmed by 3 bases and 3 bases, with 17 bases remaining between them. The CDR3 is 16 residues long. The germline CDR1 and CDR2 sequences are SGHNT and YENEEA. The CDR3 here is CASSFPGQAFKETQYF. The CDR3 DNA is TGTGCCAGCAGCTTTCCGGGACAAGCATTCAAAGAGACCCAGTACTTC.

The chain is built from TRBV19 and TRBJ2-5; 10 positions agree with TRBD2. This CDR3 has 15 amino acids. With V trimmed by 3 bases and J by 5 bases, 6 bases remained unmatched. Per the germline V gene, CDR1 is LNHDA and CDR2 is SQIVND (reference sequence). The CDR3 DNA reads as TGTGCCAGTAGTATGGGTGGGACTAGCGTGGAGACCCAGTACTTC. The encoded protein is CASSMGGTSVETQYF.

V is TRBV5-4 and J is TRBJ2-5; 11 positions match TRBD1. The J call may be in error: the DNA end matches TRBJ2-7 better. The CDR3 runs to 13 residues. Germline V gene data show CDR1 as SGHNT and CDR2 as YYREEE (reference sequence). CDR3 sequence: CASRGTGGYEQYF. The CDR3 DNA follows: TGTGCCAGCAGAGGGACAGGGGGCTACGAGCAGTACTTC.

The rearrangement links TRBV25-1 to TRBJ1-4, with 7 bases identical to TRBD1. This CDR3 region has 15 residues. Germline trimming cut 2 bases from V and 1 base from J; bases unmatched to any gene: 1. Germline values: CDR1 MGHDK, CDR2 SYGVNS. The DNA of the CDR3 is TGTGCCAGCAGTGAAACAGGGGTAACTAATGAAAAACTGTTTTTT. Protein product: CASSETGVTNEKLFF.

The gene calls are TRBV4-3 and TRBJ2-6; D is unclear. In germline, CDR1 is LGHNA, CDR2 YSLEER. The CDR3 is made up of 15 amino acids. The V gene lost 0 bases and the J gene lost 6 bases, with 9 bases spanning the gap. In DNA, the CDR3 is TGCGCCAGCAGCCAAGACCCAGGCAAGGCCAACGTCCTGACTTTC. Translation: CASSQDPGKANVLTF.